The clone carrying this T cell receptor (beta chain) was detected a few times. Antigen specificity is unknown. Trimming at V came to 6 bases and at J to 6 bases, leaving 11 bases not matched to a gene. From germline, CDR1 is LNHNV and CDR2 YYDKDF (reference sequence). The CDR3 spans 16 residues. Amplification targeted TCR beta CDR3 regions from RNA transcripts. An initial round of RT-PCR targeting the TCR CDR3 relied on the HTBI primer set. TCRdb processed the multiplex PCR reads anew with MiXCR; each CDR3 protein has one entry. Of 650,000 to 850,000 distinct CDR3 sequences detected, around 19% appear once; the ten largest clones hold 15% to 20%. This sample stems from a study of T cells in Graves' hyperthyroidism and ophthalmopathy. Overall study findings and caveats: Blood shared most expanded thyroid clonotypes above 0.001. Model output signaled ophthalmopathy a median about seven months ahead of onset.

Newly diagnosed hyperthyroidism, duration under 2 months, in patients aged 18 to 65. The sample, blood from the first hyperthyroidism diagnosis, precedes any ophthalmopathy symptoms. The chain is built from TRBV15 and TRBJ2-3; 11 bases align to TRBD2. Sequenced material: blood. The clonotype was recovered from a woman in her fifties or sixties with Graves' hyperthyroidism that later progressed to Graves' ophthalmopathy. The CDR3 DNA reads TGTGCCACCAGTGCGTTAACTAGCGGGGGTTGGGATACGCAGTATTTT. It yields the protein CATSALTSGGWDTQYF.